These 9 T cell receptor beta chains came from one sample sequenced in a study of PD-L1 blockade in urothelial cancer. Time point noted: pretreatment peripheral blood. The repertoire was sequenced with immunoSEQ multiplex PCR; TCRdb's copy has only in-frame clones and lacks some. There are 75,000 to 95,000 clones in the sample; around 81% occur only once, and about 6.2% lies in the top ten. The sample was PBMCs, taken around atezolizumab (anti-PD-L1) treatment. Source of these receptors: a man in his forties with urothelial cancer.

The J gene is TRBJ2-7, the V gene TRBV15; tentative D call: TRBD2 (5 bases). V was clipped by 11 bases and J by 7 bases, with 21 bases between them. Looked up from germline, CDR1 is LNHNV and CDR2 is YYDKDF (reference sequence). The CDR3 is 13 residues long. The CDR3 DNA is TGTGCCTCCGCGAATCGTGGGAGTGGAGAGCAGTACTTC. Amino acid sequence: CASANRGSGEQYF.

V usage is TRBV9 and J usage is TRBJ1-1, with D possibly TRBD1 on 5 matching bases. Germline CDR1 SGDLS, CDR2 YYNGEE. The CDR3 sequence is 14 residues long. Trimming left V 4 bases short and J 4 bases short, with 14 bases between. CDR3 amino acids: CASSPTTVVTEAFF. The CDR3 bases are TGTGCCAGCAGCCCGACGACAGTGGTCACTGAAGCTTTCTTT.

This clone was observed once. The chain employs TRBV19 and TRBJ2-7; 9 bases agree with TRBD1. Germline trimming cut 10 bases from V and 3 bases from J; bases unmatched to any gene: 4. Germline loops: CDR1 LNHDA, CDR2 SQIVND (reference sequence). The CDR3 length is 12 residues. This chain's CDR3 is CATGTGIYEQYF. Written as DNA, the CDR3 is TGTGCCACGGGGACAGGGATCTACGAGCAGTACTTC.

The rearrangement links TRBV29-1 to TRBJ2-1, with 9 bases matching TRBD2. Trimming at V came to 4 bases and at J to 9 bases, leaving 7 bases not matched to a gene. The CDR3 is made up of 13 amino acids. Looked up from germline, CDR1 is SQVTM and CDR2 is ANQGSEA. Written as DNA, the CDR3 is TGCAGCGTTGGGGAGCGGGAGGACGGTGAGCAGTTCTTC. This codes for CSVGEREDGEQFF.

The V call is TRBV28, the J call TRBJ2-7; possible D gene TRBD2, 6 bases. Trimming removed 4 bases from V and 9 bases from J, with 16 bases in between. This CDR3 spans 13 amino acids. CDR1 and CDR2 from the germline V gene are MDHEN and SYDVKM. This chain's CDR3 is CASSSLSYGGQYF. The CDR3 DNA reads as TGTGCCAGCAGTTCTCTTTCCTACGGGGGGCAGTACTTC.

J is TRBJ1-2 and V is TRBV2, with D possibly being TRBD1 (6 bases). CDR3 length: 15 amino acids. Trimming took off 7 bases at V and 1 base at J, with 16 bases between the two ends. CDR1 SNHLY and CDR2 FYNNEI come from the germline V gene. The CDR3 sequence: CASNRDTTINYGYTF. In DNA form, the CDR3 reads TGTGCCAGCAACCGGGACACAACAATTAACTATGGCTACACCTTC.

This clone came up once. The gene calls are TRBV27 and TRBJ1-5, with D unclear. The length of the CDR3 is 13 residues. CDR1 and CDR2 from the germline V gene are MNHEY and SMNVEV (reference sequence). Trimming took 2 bases from V and 3 from J, leaving 5 bases between them. CDR3 coding DNA: TGTGCCAGCAGTTTAAATATCAATCAGCCCCAGCATTTT. As protein: CASSLNINQPQHF.

The chain employs TRBV30 and TRBJ2-1; a weak D match, TRBD2 (5 bases). V lost 5 bases and J 7 bases, leaving 12 bases between the germline ends. Germline V CDR1 and CDR2: GTSNPN, SVGIG (reference sequence). The CDR3 loop spans 12 amino acids. CDR3 sequence (DNA): TGTGCCTGGTCCGGACTCTCAAATGAGCAGTTCTTC. Translated, it gives CAWSGLSNEQFF.

CDR3 loop: CASSRQPYEQYF. CDR3 sequence (DNA): TGTGCCAGCAGCCGACAGCCCTACGAGCAGTACTTC. This chain joins TRBV11-1 and TRBJ2-7; tentative D call: TRBD1 (5 bases). CDR1 SGHAT and CDR2 FQDESV come from the germline V gene (reference sequence). V was cut by 5 bases and J by 2 bases, with 7 bases left in between. The CDR3 is made up of 12 amino acids.